This T cell receptor (beta chain) emerged from a study of cytomegalovirus exposure and HLA in healthy donors. Notes on the study in general: Among TCR sequences, most were rare, though some public TCRs appeared in many donors. As a later analysis revealed, the rate of TCR association differed by HLA locus, with DRB1 most and HLA-C fewest. What TCR beta sequences reportedly achieved was accurate prediction of HLA-A and HLA-B alleles in most subjects.

The PCR was carried out with 60 Vbeta primers and 13 Jbeta primers. The data were produced by immunoSEQ multiplex PCR, yet TCRdb's version contains in-frame clones alone and is incomplete. The repertoire holds 100,000 or so clones, with 9.5% to 15% as singletons. In regard to this clone: The antigen is undetermined.

Sequencing was carried out using PBMCs. This clonotype was obtained from a man between 35 and 55 years old in good health and CMV-seropositive.

The CDR3 reads CASSLIVSQATEAFF. The CDR3 DNA reads TGTGCCAGCAGCTTGATTGTCAGCCAAGCGACTGAAGCTTTCTTT. This sequence joins TRBV11-2 and TRBJ1-1; D uncertain. V was clipped by 3 bases and J by 5 bases, with 16 bases between them. The CDR3 is 15 residues long. Per the germline V gene, CDR1 is SGHAT and CDR2 is FQNNGV.